A selection of T cell receptor beta chains follows, all from one sample in a study of type 1 regulatory T cells. Their recognized antigens are unknown. TCRdb fed the reads into MiXCR, producing one record per CDR3 protein. The data contain around 64,000 distinct CDR3 sequences, 20% to 25% of them singletons. The sequencing input was cultured type 1 regulatory T (Tr1) cells, either the whole culture or a sorted fraction (not recorded which). The receptors originated from a human donor in good health. CDR3s include the opening cysteine and the closing phenylalanine or tryptophan. D genes are given only for firm matches. Only some rows state a clone size, as once, few, many or a class for expanded clones.

>TRBD2|TRBJ2-1|-|TRBV12-3/TRBV12-4
TGTGCCAGCAGTTTAACTCCTAGCGGGAGTTGGAATGAGCAGTTCTTC
CASSLTPSGSWNEQFF
>TRBD1|TRBJ2-1|many|TRBV5-1
TGCGCCAGCAGTACGGAGTACAGGGGTGAGCAGTTCTTC
CASSTEYRGEQFF
>-|TRBJ1-5|few|TRBV9
TGTGCCAGCAGCGTAGATCCGGGTTTAGGGCCCCAGCATTTT
CASSVDPGLGPQHF
>TRBD2|TRBJ2-5|once|TRBV12-3/TRBV12-4
TGTGCCAGCAGTTTTGTCGGGGGGGGACTAGGGCCCCAGCCCCAGTACTTC
CASSFVGGGLGPQPQYF
>TRBD2|TRBJ2-5|many|TRBV29-1
TGCAGCGTTCGGGCGGGAGGGAAAGAGACCCAGTACTTC
CSVRAGGKETQYF
>-|TRBJ1-5|few|TRBV20-1
TGCAGTGTCGACACGGGGCGTAGCAATCAGCCCCAGCATTTT
CSVDTGRSNQPQHF
>-|TRBJ2-5|-|TRBV7-2
TGTGCCAGCAGCTTAGCCGGAGGGGTGACCCAGTACTTC
CASSLAGGVTQYF
>TRBD1|TRBJ1-1|few|TRBV12-3/TRBV12-4
TGTGCCAGCAGCGCCCGGGACAGGATGAACACTGAAGCTTTCTTT
CASSARDRMNTEAFF
>-|TRBJ2-7|few|TRBV7-9
TGTGCCAGCAGCTTAATAGGTTTGCTAAGCGAGCAGTACTTC
CASSLIGLLSEQYF
>-|TRBJ2-2|-|TRBV7-2
TGTGCCAGCAGCTTATTCTTTATCGGGGAGCTGTTTTTT
CASSLFFIGELFF